One sample yielded the 11 T cell receptor beta chains listed below, sequenced in a study of neurological immune-mediated disorders. MiXCR, applied by TCRdb to the 5' RACE reads, yields one record per CDR3 protein. Found here are under 30,000 distinct CDR3 sequences, over 10% of them singletons; the top ten hold 15% to 20%. Sequencing was carried out using PBMCs. The receptors were gathered from a woman aged 40 to 50 with HTLV-1-associated myelopathy (HAM/TSP).

This clonotype occurred many times. The rearrangement joins TRBV7-2 to TRBJ2-2; no clear D. CDR1 SGHTA and CDR2 FQGNSA come from the germline V gene. V was pared by 3 bases and J by 1 base, with 9 bases between. The CDR3 runs 15 residues. CDR3 in amino acids: CASSFTALNTGELFF. CDR3 nucleotides: TGTGCCAGCAGCTTTACAGCCCTGAACACCGGGGAGCTGTTTTTT.

Ten or more counts support this clonotype. The V call is TRBV14, the J call TRBJ1-3; 9 positions agree with TRBD1. CDR3 length: 16 residues. After removal of 4 bases from V and 0 bases from J, the junction contained 4 bases not matched to a gene. Germline loops: CDR1 SGHDN, CDR2 FVKESK. CDR3 region: CASSREQGASGNTIYF. CDR3 nucleotides: TGTGCCAGCAGCCGAGAACAGGGGGCCTCTGGAAACACCATATATTTT.

By frequency in the sample, this clonotype is medium-sized. The chain combines TRBV10-2 with TRBJ2-2; the D is unclear. The V gene lost 2 bases and the J gene lost 4 bases, with 8 bases spanning the gap. The germline CDR1 and CDR2 sequences are WSHSY and SAAADI. The CDR3 totals 14 residues. Here the CDR3 reads CASSEVSATGELFF. DNA for the CDR3: TGCGCCAGCAGTGAGGTCAGCGCCACCGGGGAGCTGTTTTTT.

This clonotype has at least ten counts. The germline gene is not matched at one end of the junction; a read error may be the cause. This chain connects TRBV3-1 to TRBJ2-1; unclear D gene. The CDR3 is 18 amino acids. The germline gives CDR1 LGHDT, CDR2 YNNKEL (reference sequence). The CDR3 region is CASSQSSRGPISNNEQFF. The CDR3 DNA reads as TGTGCCAGCAGCCAAAGTTCCCGTGGCCCGATCTCCAACAATGAGCAGTTCTTC.

This clonotype was observed many times. The CDR3, as DNA: TGTGCCAGCAGTTTCTTATTGACGGATTCACCCCTCCACTTT. It is translated as CASSFLLTDSPLHF. This sequence joins TRBV12-3 or TRBV12-4 and TRBJ1-6; D gene unclear. V was clipped by 3 bases and J by 8 bases, with 11 bases between them. This CDR3 has 14 amino acids.

This clonotype was detected many times. This chain connects TRBV6-5 to TRBJ2-3, with TRBD1 as a possible D gene (6 bases). CDR3 length equals 11 residues. Trimming took off 2 bases at V and 9 bases at J, with 6 bases between the two ends. From germline, CDR1 is MNHEY and CDR2 SVGAGI. Here the CDR3 reads CASSYRGTQYF. CDR3 in DNA: TGTGCCAGCAGTTACAGGGGGACGCAGTATTTT.

This clonotype was observed many times. This chain links TRBV6-2 or TRBV6-3 with TRBJ2-6, with D possibly being TRBD1 (5 bases). The V gene lost 6 bases and the J gene lost 4 bases, with 13 bases spanning the gap. CDR3 size: 15 residues. The V gene's germline CDR1 is MNHEY and CDR2 SVGEGT. This CDR3 reads CASRPPGMGANVLTF. CDR3 bases: TGTGCCAGCAGGCCTCCAGGGATGGGGGCCAACGTCCTGACTTTC.

This clonotype was observed many times. The J gene is TRBJ1-2, the V gene TRBV25-1, with TRBD1 matching 9 bases. This CDR3 spans 16 amino acids. The V segment lost 3 bases and the J segment 7 bases; nucleotides outside the gene matches: 12. The V gene's germline CDR1 is MGHDK and CDR2 SYGVNS. CDR3 bases: TGTGCCAGCAGTGATTACACAGGGGGCGTTGGAGTTGGCTACACCTTC. Protein sequence: CASSDYTGGVGVGYTF.

This clonotype was picked up many times. The J gene is TRBJ2-6, the V gene TRBV20-1, with 7 bases that match TRBD1. Germline V lookup: CDR1 DFQATT, CDR2 SNEGSKA (reference sequence). The CDR3 is 16 amino acids. Trimming at V came to 1 base and at J to 0 bases, leaving 3 bases not matched to a gene. The CDR3 DNA is TGCAGTGCTAGAGGGACAGGCACCTCTGGGGCCAACGTCCTGACTTTC. It yields the protein CSARGTGTSGANVLTF.

This clonotype was recorded many times. The chain links TRBV5-1 to TRBJ2-3; D gene unclear. Germline V CDR1 and CDR2: SGHRS, YFSETQ. V lost 0 bases to trimming and J lost 1 base, with 6 bases between them. The CDR3 has 14 amino acids. The chain's CDR3 is CASSLVRGTDTQYF. For the CDR3, the DNA is TGCGCCAGCAGCTTGGTACGGGGCACAGATACGCAGTATTTT.

This clonotype was recorded once. The germline gene is not matched at one end of the junction; a read error may be the cause. The chain combines TRBV28 with TRBJ1-5, with 7 bases identical to TRBD1. Germline CDR1 is MDHEN and CDR2 is SYDVKM. This CDR3 contains 15 residues. The DNA of the CDR3 is TGTGCCAACAGCTCAGGACAGGTTAGCAATCATCCCCAGCATTTT. Translating it yields CANSSGQVSNHPQHF.